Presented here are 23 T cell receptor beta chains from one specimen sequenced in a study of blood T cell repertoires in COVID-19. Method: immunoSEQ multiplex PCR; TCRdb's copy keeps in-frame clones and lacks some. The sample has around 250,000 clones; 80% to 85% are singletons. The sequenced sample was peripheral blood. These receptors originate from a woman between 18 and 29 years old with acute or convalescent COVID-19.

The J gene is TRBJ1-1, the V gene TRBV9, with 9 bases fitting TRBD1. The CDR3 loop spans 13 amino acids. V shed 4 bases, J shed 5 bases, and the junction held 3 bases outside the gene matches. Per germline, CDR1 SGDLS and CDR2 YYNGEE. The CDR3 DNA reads TGTGCCAGCAGCAGAGGGACAGGGACTGAAGCTTTCTTT. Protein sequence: CASSRGTGTEAFF. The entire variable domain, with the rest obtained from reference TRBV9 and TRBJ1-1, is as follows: DSGVTQTPKHLITATGQRVTLRCSPRSGDLSVYWYQQSLDQGLQFLIQYYNGEERAKGNILERFSAQQFPDLHSELNLSSLELGDSALYFCASSRGTGTEAFFGQGTRLTVV.

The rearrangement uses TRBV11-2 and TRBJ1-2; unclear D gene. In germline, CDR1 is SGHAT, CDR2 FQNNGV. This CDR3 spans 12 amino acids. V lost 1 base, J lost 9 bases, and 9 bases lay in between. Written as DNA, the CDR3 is TGTGCCAGCAGCTTAGGAGCCAGGAGCTACACCTTC. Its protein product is CASSLGARSYTF. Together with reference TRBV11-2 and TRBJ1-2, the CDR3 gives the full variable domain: EAGVAQSPRYKIIEKRQSVAFWCNPISGHATLYWYQQILGQGPKLLIQFQNNGVVDDSQLPKDRFSAERLKGVDSTLKIQPAKLEDSAVYLCASSLGARSYTFGSGTRLTVV.

CDR3: CASSTTSGAYEQYF. CDR3 in DNA: TGTGCCAGTAGTACCACTAGCGGAGCCTACGAGCAGTACTTC. The chain links TRBV19 to TRBJ2-7; TRBD2 aligns across 8 bases. Germline CDR1 LNHDA, CDR2 SQIVND (reference sequence). Losses at the gene ends were 4 bases for V and 2 bases for J; bases not matched to a gene: 4. The CDR3 is 14 residues long.

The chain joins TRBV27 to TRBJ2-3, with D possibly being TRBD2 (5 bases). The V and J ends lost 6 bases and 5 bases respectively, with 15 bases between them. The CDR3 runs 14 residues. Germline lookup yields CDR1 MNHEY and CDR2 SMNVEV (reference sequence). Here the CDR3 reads CASRPPFGLDTQYF. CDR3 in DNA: TGTGCCAGCAGACCACCCTTTGGACTAGATACGCAGTATTTT.

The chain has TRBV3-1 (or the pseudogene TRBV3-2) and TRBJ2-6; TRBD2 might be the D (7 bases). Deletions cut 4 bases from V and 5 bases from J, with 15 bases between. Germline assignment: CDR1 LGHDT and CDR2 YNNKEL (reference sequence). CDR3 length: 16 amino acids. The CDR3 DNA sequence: TGTGCCAGCAGCCCCGCCGGGGGGCGAAGGGCCAACGTCCTGACTTTC. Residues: CASSPAGGRRANVLTF.

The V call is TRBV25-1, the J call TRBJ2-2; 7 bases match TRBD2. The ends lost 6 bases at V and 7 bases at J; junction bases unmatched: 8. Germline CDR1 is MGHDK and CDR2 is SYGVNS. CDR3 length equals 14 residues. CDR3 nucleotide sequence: TGTGCCAGCAGCGCCGGACTAGATGTCGGGGAGCTGTTTTTT. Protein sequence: CASSAGLDVGELFF.

The CDR3 nucleotides read TGTGCCAGCAGTCGCCGGGAAGAGACCCAGTACTTC. It is translated as CASSRREETQYF. The rearrangement joins TRBV12-3 or TRBV12-4 to TRBJ2-5; D is undetermined. This CDR3 comprises 12 residues. The V end lost 5 bases, the J end lost 3 bases, and 7 bases lay between the germline ends.

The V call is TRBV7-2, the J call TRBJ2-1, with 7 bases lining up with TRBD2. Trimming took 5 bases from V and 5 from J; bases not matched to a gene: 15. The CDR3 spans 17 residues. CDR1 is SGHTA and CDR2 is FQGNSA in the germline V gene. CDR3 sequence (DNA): TGTGCCAGCAGCCCCCGTGGTGGGGCCGGGACTAACAATGAGCAGTTCTTC. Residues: CASSPRGGAGTNNEQFF.

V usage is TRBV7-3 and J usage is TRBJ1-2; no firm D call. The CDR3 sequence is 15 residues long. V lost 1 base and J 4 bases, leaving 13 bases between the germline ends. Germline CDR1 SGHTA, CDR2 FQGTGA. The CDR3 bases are TGTGCCAGCAGCTTAAGCGTCCGGGAACCCTATGGCTACACCTTC. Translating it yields CASSLSVREPYGYTF.

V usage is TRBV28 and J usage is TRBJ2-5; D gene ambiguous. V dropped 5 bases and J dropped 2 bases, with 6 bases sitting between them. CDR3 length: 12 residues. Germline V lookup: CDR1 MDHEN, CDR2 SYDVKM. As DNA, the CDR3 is TGTGCCAGCAGTGAGGTGCAAGAGACCCAGTACTTC. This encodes CASSEVQETQYF.

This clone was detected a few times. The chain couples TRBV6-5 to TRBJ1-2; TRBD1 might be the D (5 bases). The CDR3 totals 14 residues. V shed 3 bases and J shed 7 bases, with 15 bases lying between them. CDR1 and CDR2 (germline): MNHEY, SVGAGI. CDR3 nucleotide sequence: TGTGCCAGCAGTTATTCCGGCGGGGCGGCTGGCTACACCTTC. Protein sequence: CASSYSGGAAGYTF.

This CDR3 is CASSKDRLINYGYTF. In nucleotides, the CDR3 is TGTGCCAGCAGCAAGGACAGATTAATTAACTATGGCTACACCTTC. The chain employs TRBV7-2 and TRBJ1-2; the D gene is possibly TRBD1 (6 bases). CDR3 size: 15 residues. Germline values: CDR1 SGHTA, CDR2 FQGNSA. Trimming took 5 bases from V and 1 from J, leaving 14 bases between them.

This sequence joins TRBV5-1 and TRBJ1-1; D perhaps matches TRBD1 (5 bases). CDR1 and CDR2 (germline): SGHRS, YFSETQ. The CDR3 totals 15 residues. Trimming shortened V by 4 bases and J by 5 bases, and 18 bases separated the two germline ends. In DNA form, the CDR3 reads TGCGCCAGCAGCCACTCTCCTCGGGGGGATACTGAAGCTTTCTTT. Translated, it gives CASSHSPRGDTEAFF.

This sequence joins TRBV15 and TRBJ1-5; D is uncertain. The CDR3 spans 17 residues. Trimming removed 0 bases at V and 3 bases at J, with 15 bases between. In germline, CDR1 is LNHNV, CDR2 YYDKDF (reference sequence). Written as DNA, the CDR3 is TGTGCCACCAGCAGAGATTTCGGGATAAGTGACAATCAGCCCCAGCATTTT. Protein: CATSRDFGISDNQPQHF.

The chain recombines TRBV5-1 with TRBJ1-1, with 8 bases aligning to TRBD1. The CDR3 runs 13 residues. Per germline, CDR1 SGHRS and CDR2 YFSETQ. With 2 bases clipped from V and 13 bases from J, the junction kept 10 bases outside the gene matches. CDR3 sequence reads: CASSFSSGGAGFF. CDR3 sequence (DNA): TGCGCCAGCAGCTTCTCATCAGGGGGCGCAGGTTTCTTT. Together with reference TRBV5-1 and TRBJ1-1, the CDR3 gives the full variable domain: KAGVTQTPRYLIKTRGQQVTLSCSPISGHRSVSWYQQTPGQGLQFLFEYFSETQRNKGNFPGRFSGRQFSNSRSEMNVSTLELGDSALYLCASSFSSGGAGFFGQGTRLTVV.

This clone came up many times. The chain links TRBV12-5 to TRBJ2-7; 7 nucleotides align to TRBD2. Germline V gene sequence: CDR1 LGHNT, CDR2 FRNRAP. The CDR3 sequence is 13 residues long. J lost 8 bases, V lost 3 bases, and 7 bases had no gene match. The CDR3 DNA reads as TGTGCTAGTGGTTTAGAACTAGCGCTCCAGCAGTACTTC. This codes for CASGLELALQQYF.

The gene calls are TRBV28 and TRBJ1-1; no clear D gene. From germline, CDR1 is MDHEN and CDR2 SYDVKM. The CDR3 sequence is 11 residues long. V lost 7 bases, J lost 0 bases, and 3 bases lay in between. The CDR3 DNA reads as TGTGCCAGCACCGTGAACACTGAAGCTTTCTTT. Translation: CASTVNTEAFF.

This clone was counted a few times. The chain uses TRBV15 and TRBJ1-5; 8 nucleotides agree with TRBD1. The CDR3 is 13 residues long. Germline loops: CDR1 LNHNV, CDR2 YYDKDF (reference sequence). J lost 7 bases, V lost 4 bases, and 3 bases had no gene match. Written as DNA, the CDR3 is TGTGCCACCAGCACGGACAGGGCGCAGCCCCAGCATTTT. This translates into CATSTDRAQPQHF.

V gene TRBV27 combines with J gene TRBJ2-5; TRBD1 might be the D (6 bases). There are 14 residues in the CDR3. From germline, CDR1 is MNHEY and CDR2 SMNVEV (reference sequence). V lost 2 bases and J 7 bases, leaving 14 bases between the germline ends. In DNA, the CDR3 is TGTGCCAGCAGTTTAGCAGGGGCGAGGGGGACCCAGTACTTC. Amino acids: CASSLAGARGTQYF.

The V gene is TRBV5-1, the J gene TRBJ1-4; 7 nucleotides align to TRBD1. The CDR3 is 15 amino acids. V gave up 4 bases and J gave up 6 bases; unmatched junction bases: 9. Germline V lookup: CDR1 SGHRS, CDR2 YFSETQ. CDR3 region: CASSKSQGMYEKLFF. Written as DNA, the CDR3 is TGCGCCAGCAGCAAGTCACAGGGGATGTATGAAAAACTGTTTTTT.

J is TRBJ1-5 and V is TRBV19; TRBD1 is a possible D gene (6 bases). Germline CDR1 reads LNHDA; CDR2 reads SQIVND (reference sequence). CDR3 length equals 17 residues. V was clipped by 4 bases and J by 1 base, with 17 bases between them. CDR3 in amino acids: CASSRRLDSQSNQPQHF. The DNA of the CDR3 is TGTGCCAGTAGTAGACGTCTGGACAGTCAGAGCAATCAGCCCCAGCATTTT.

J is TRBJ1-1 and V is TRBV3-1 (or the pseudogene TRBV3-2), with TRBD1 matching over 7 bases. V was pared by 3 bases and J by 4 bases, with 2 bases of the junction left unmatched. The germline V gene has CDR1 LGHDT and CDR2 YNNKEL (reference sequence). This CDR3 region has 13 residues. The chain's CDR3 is CASSHGQVTEAFF. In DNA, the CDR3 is TGTGCCAGCAGCCACGGACAGGTCACTGAAGCTTTCTTT.

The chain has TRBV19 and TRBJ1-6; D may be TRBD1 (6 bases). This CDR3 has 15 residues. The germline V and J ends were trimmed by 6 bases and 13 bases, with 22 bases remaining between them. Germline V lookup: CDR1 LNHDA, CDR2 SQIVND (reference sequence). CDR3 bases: TGTGCCAGTAGGTACGGCAGGGGTGATACCTGGCCCCTCCACTTT. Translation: CASRYGRGDTWPLHF. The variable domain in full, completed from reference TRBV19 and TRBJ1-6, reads DGGITQSPKYLFRKEGQNVTLSCEQNLNHDAMYWYRQDPGQGLRLIYYSQIVNDFQKGDIAEGYSVSREKKESFPLTVTSAQKNPTAFYLCASRYGRGDTWPLHFGNGTRLTVT.